A selection of T cell receptor beta chains follows, all from one sample in a study of CD8+ T cells in alopecia areata. Sequencing was performed with immunoSEQ multiplex PCR; in TCRdb, only in-frame clones are kept and a portion is missing. The sample consists of 170,000 or so clones, 50% to 70% of them appearing once. This specimen consisted of CD4+ T cells sorted from blood, obtained at week 4, from a patient treated with tofacitinib. Receptor source: a human donor with alopecia areata. The CDR3 runs from the conserved cysteine through the conserved F or W. The order of the fields is clone size, J gene, V gene, D gene, CDR3 protein, CDR3 DNA. The D gene is left open where the match is weak. Some rows mark clone size as missing; the rest say once, few, many or name a class of expanded clone.

-	TRBJ2-3	TRBV29-1	-	CSVHGTSTDTQYF	TGCAGCGTCCATGGGACTAGCACAGATACGCAGTATTTT
-	TRBJ1-2	TRBV30	TRBD1	CAWNRDRSGYTF	TGTGCCTGGAATCGGGACAGGTCTGGCTACACCTTC
once	TRBJ1-6	TRBV5-1	TRBD1	CASGLQPGQGPSPLHF	TGCGCCAGCGGACTCCAACCGGGACAGGGGCCCTCACCCCTCCACTTT
-	TRBJ1-1	TRBV5-4	-	CASRLGGVENTEAFF	TGTGCCAGCAGGTTGGGAGGTGTTGAGAACACTGAAGCTTTCTTT
-	TRBJ2-3	TRBV4-2	TRBD1	CASSIQGAISTDTQYF	TGTGCCAGCAGCATACAGGGGGCGATTAGCACAGATACGCAGTATTTT
-	TRBJ2-3	TRBV18	TRBD2	CASSPATSGAAGNTQYF	TGTGCCAGCTCACCAGCGACTAGCGGGGCCGCCGGGAATACGCAGTATTTT
-	TRBJ1-6	TRBV7-2	TRBD1	CASRGGAANSPLHF	TGTGCCAGCAGAGGGGGCGCGGCGAATTCACCCCTCCACTTT
-	TRBJ2-1	TRBV30	-	CAWSPPTATRNEQFF	TGTGCCTGGAGCCCCCCGACCGCCACGCGTAATGAGCAGTTCTTC
many	TRBJ2-2	TRBV2	-	CASSIQGSGELFF	TGTGCCAGCAGTATTCAGGGGTCCGGGGAGCTGTTTTTT
-	TRBJ2-1	TRBV29-1	TRBD2	CSVEGSGGANEQFF	TGCAGCGTTGAAGGTAGCGGGGGGGCCAATGAGCAGTTCTTC
-	TRBJ2-3	TRBV15	TRBD2	CATSRGGGAYDTQYF	TGTGCCACCAGCAGAGGCGGGGGGGCGTATGATACGCAGTATTTT
-	TRBJ1-1	TRBV29-1	TRBD1	CSVPGQGQIKEAFF	TGCAGCGTCCCCGGACAGGGACAAATAAAAGAAGCTTTCTTT
-	TRBJ2-7	TRBV29-1	-	CSVQPPGDEQYF	TGCAGCGTACAACCCCCAGGGGACGAGCAGTACTTC
-	TRBJ2-7	TRBV5-1	-	CASSLQPFSGVDEQYF	TGCGCCAGCAGCTTACAGCCTTTTTCAGGGGTTGACGAGCAGTACTTC
-	TRBJ1-6	TRBV30	-	CAWNGALGSPLHF	TGTGCCTGGAACGGGGCGTTGGGTTCACCCCTCCACTTT
few	TRBJ2-7	TRBV15	-	CATSRDLARSYEQYF	TGTGCCACCAGCAGAGATTTGGCCAGGTCCTACGAGCAGTACTTC
-	TRBJ2-5	TRBV19	-	CASSISMGTQYF	TGTGCCAGTAGTATCTCGATGGGGACCCAGTACTTC
-	TRBJ2-5	TRBV29-1	-	CSVEEETQYF	TGCAGCGTTGAAGAAGAGACCCAGTACTTC
-	TRBJ2-5	TRBV30	-	CAWRYILQETQYF	TGTGCCTGGAGATATATACTTCAAGAGACCCAGTACTTC
-	TRBJ2-2	TRBV5-6	-	CASSSSARRDTGELFF	TGTGCCAGCAGCTCCTCGGCTCGCAGGGATACCGGGGAGCTGTTTTTT
few	TRBJ1-1	TRBV6-5	-	CASSTEGGYTEAFF	TGTGCCAGCAGTACCGAGGGGGGCTACACTGAAGCTTTCTTT
-	TRBJ2-2	TRBV6-5	-	CASTPRAPNTGELFF	TGTGCCAGCACCCCCCGGGCACCGAACACCGGGGAGCTGTTTTTT